These T cell receptor beta chains were read from a single sample in a study of CD8 T cells in Susac syndrome. TCRdb analysed the immunoSEQ multiplex PCR reads with MiXCR anew, one entry per CDR3 protein. The sample contains about 110,000 distinct CDR3 sequences, roughly 95% of which appear only once. The sample consisted of CD8+ T cells from PBMCs. Source of these receptors: a human donor with Susac syndrome. The CDR3 runs from the conserved cysteine through the conserved F or W.

v_gene	j_gene	CDR3aa
TRBV24-1	TRBJ2-1	CATSDVEGGDEQFF
TRBV27	TRBJ1-5	CASGRFSNQPQHF
TRBV5-4	TRBJ2-5	CASSLASSKTQYF
TRBV15	TRBJ2-3	CATTGGVSTDTQYF
TRBV27	TRBJ2-7	CASSLRGEGEQYF
TRBV19	TRBJ2-1	CASTKRGAHNEQFF
TRBV29-1	TRBJ2-7	CSVRGPSYEQYF
TRBV12-3/TRBV12-4	TRBJ1-1	CASSGTGLNTEAFF
TRBV9	TRBJ2-7	CASSSGTGASYEQYF
TRBV7-9	TRBJ1-5	CASSTTTTGPNQPQHF
TRBV29-1	TRBJ1-4	CSVSSTTENEKLFF
TRBV24-1	TRBJ2-3	CATSDRESTDTQYF
TRBV20-1	TRBJ2-7	CSAREGTGSYEQYF
TRBV20-1	TRBJ2-4	CSARASGDNIQYF
TRBV5-4	TRBJ1-1	CASSLGSPAEAFF
TRBV4-2	TRBJ1-6	CASTDSQLRTNSPLHF
TRBV24-1	TRBJ1-5	CATSDGGEKPQHF
TRBV7-6	TRBJ2-3	CASSSPLSTDTDTQYF
TRBV20-1	TRBJ1-2	CSARFGAIQNYGYTF
TRBV6-5	TRBJ1-2	CATGGMNYGYTF
TRBV20-1	TRBJ2-7	CSAPAEGGGLYEQYF
TRBV20-1	TRBJ1-6	CSARGNNNSPLHF
TRBV20-1	TRBJ1-1	CSASAIENLGTEAFF
TRBV9	TRBJ1-1	CASSVATPGMNTEAFF
TRBV29-1	TRBJ1-2	CSVWETGYTF
TRBV12-3/TRBV12-4	TRBJ1-6	CASSPVLAGDSPLHF
TRBV27	TRBJ2-1	CASSARVNEQFF
TRBV4-3	TRBJ2-3	CASSQDSGGATDTQYF